This TCR beta chain originates from a study of persistence of HIV-infected CD4 T cells (dated by TCRdb to 2020 to 2022). In the study overall: The median time the participants had spent on suppressive ART was around 8 years. Peripheral blood samples of up to roughly 200 mL were collected at multiple time points, except for a couple of participants, who underwent leukapheresis at a single time point. Anti-CD3/anti-CD28 stimulation activated a higher proportion of cells, with a lower memory fraction, than antigen stimulation. The study isolated CMV- and HIV-1 Gag-responding CD4+ T cells from ART-treated individuals to examine antigen-driven clonal expansion of HIV-1-infected cells. The clonality of all cells in each sorted population was assessed by TCRbeta sequencing, whereas the clonality of infected cells was assessed by proviral sequencing. In the cross-participant TCR cluster analysis, 8 participants were included for CMV and more than five participants were included for Gag. General study outcomes and caveats: TCRbeta richness in CMV- and Gag-responding cells was significantly lower than in anti-CD3/anti-CD28-responding cells; CMV-responding cells had higher oligoclonality than CD3/CD28-stimulated and Gag-responding cells. Few individuals were included in the study, and only a limited range of antigens was tested. Restriction of bulk TCR analyses to the rare CMV-responding cells that actually carried HIV-1 proviruses was not possible. A correlation was observed between TCR oligoclonality and proviral oligoclonality within the same sorted populations. Antigen-responding cells were enriched for expanded CDR3beta sequences that were degenerate, which suggests that CD4+ responses to CMV and Gag underwent convergent selection.

The sample's treatment or condition label, decoded: suppressive antiretroviral therapy. Cells were stimulated with anti-CD3/anti-CD28 magnetic beads as a nonspecific positive control representing the CD4+ T cell repertoire. Responding CD4+ T cells were sorted on the basis of upregulation of both CD40 ligand and CD69. HIV-1-infected adults in whom suppressive ART had been started during chronic infection were enrolled as participants. Plasma HIV-1 RNA had been undetectable (below 50 copies/mL) in participants for at least 4 years. To be included, participants needed a CD4+ T cell count above 400 cells/uL and a positive CMV serology. Before stimulation, PBMCs were isolated using density centrifugation and depleted of CD8+ T cells. For 15 to 20 hours, CD8-depleted PBMCs were stimulated with anti-CD28/CD49d costimulation, a CD40-blocking antibody, and enfuvirtide, which was added to prevent new infections. Cells were sorted on a Beckman Coulter MoFlo Legacy or XDP sorter, with propidium iodide excluding dead cells. The QIAamp DNA Mini Kit was used for genomic DNA extraction from samples above one million cells, and the Quick-DNA Microprep Kit was used otherwise.

As regards this clone: Its antigen specificity is not known. Base qualities are missing; no much larger clone stands one base away.

The immunoSEQ hsTCRB assay version 4 in survey mode was used to sequence TCRbeta repertoires from genomic DNA. Genomic DNA was diluted to about 9.1 ng/uL, using up to roughly 1 ug per sample for TCRbeta sequencing. In the source study's methods: TCRbeta data analysis was done in ImmunoSeq Analyzer 3.0, and diversity was calculated on productive nucleotide rearrangements. The improved Chao index was used to estimate lower-bound TCR diversity, and the Gini coefficient was used to estimate clonality using the Immunarch R package. Different nucleotide rearrangements encoding the same CDR3beta amino acid sequence were treated as distinct clonotypes. Differential abundance analysis identified TCRbeta sequences significantly enriched in antigen-responding cells relative to anti-CD3/anti-CD28-activated cells. TCRs were clustered by predicted peptide-MHC specificity with GLIPH2, both within individual participants and across merged participant data sets. TCRdb took this table from immuneACCESS and kept in-frame rearrangements with V and J called. Such tables lack part of the clones; where checked against another copy, unresolved V genes explain under half of the gap, and the rest is unexplained. V and J calls and clone size are copied from that table; D and trimming were computed from the DNA. Within this sample are about 46,000 clones, with about 90% of them counted one time only. The top ten clonotypes cover about 3% of the sample.

There are 13 amino acids in the CDR3, from cysteine to phenylalanine inclusive. Only the CDR3 region is kept as DNA, spanning 39 bases read in frame from base 1. CDR1 and CDR2 (MNHEY, SVGAGI) derive from the germline V gene. Cut back by 10 bases and 0 bases, the V and J ends lie 13 bases apart. The chain uses TRBV6-5 and TRBJ2-7, with the identity of the D gene unclear. This sequence was found in an adult woman with HIV who was CMV-seropositive. Sequencing was performed on CD4+ T cells sorted from PBMCs after approximately 18-hour stimulation, taken from a patient who received antiretroviral therapy. The cell subset or site label corresponds to: CD40L+CD69+ CD4 T cells responding to anti-CD3/anti-CD28 beads, representing the overall repertoire. The nucleotide sequence reads TGTGCCACCCTAACCACAAACTCCTACGAGCAGTACTTC. Translated, this gives CATLTTNSYEQYF.